This passage covers 26 T cell receptor beta chains from one sample sequenced in a study of T cells in Graves' hyperthyroidism and ophthalmopathy. Amplification yielded TCR beta CDR3 regions, with RNA transcripts as the source. HTBI primers were the set used in a first-round RT-PCR of the TCR CDR3. One entry per CDR3 protein, called by TCRdb with MiXCR from the multiplex PCR reads. This table has around 700,000 distinct CDR3 sequences, roughly a third appearing once. Material: blood. The receptor source for this set is a woman aged 40 to 49 with Graves' hyperthyroidism.

The chain links TRBV24-1 to TRBJ1-5, with 7 nucleotides matching TRBD1. The V and J ends lost 0 bases and 7 bases, in that order; junction bases with no gene match: 5. Germline lookup yields CDR1 KGHDR and CDR2 SFDVKD. The CDR3 covers 15 residues. Written as DNA, the CDR3 is TGTGCCACCAGTGATTTGCGAGTCAGGGGGCAGCCCCAGCATTTT. It yields the protein CATSDLRVRGQPQHF.

The table lists this clonotype with a few counts. The rearrangement joins TRBV7-2 to TRBJ1-2; D might be TRBD1 (6 bases). The V gene lost 3 bases and the J gene lost 0 bases, with 14 bases spanning the gap. The CDR3 loop spans 16 amino acids. Germline CDR1 SGHTA, CDR2 FQGNSA. In DNA, the CDR3 is TGTGCCAGCAGCTTCGGCCGGGGGGGCTCTAACTATGGCTACACCTTC. Residues: CASSFGRGGSNYGYTF.

The chain has TRBV24-1 and TRBJ2-2; 8 bases are shared with TRBD2. Germline CDR1 is KGHDR and CDR2 is SFDVKD. CDR3 length: 17 amino acids. Trimming took 1 base from V and 1 from J; bases not matched to a gene: 4. For the CDR3, the DNA is TGTGCCACCAGTGATTTATGGAGCGGGGGGAACACCGGGGAGCTGTTTTTT. Its protein is CATSDLWSGGNTGELFF.

In this sample, this clonotype turned up many times. The gene calls are TRBV20-1 and TRBJ2-5, with 11 bases fitting TRBD2. The V and J ends lost 1 base and 3 bases, in that order; junction bases with no gene match: 7. This CDR3 is 16 amino acids long. Germline V CDR1 and CDR2: DFQATT, SNEGSKA (reference sequence). Written as DNA, the CDR3 is TGCAGTGCTAGAGCTTTACCGGGACTAGCGGAAGAGACCCAGTACTTC. Translation gives CSARALPGLAEETQYF.

V and J are TRBV4-3 and TRBJ1-1; the D is unclear. The CDR3 has 16 amino acids. Germline CDR1 and CDR2: LGHNA and YSLEER. V was pared by 1 base and J by 4 bases, with 16 bases between. The CDR3 is CASSQVGYGVVTEAFF. For the CDR3, the DNA is TGCGCCAGCAGCCAAGTAGGGTACGGGGTGGTCACTGAAGCTTTCTTT.

This clonotype was observed at least ten times. The rearrangement joins TRBV10-2 to TRBJ2-7; the D gene is possibly TRBD2 (5 bases). V lost 7 bases to trimming and J lost 7 bases, with 17 bases between them. The CDR3 contains 13 residues. Germline V gene lookup returns CDR1 WSHSY and CDR2 SAAADI. CDR3 sequence reads: CASTGGLSPEQYF. CDR3 coding DNA: TGCGCCAGCACCGGCGGACTGTCGCCTGAGCAGTACTTC.

A remark on this clonotype: A much larger clonotype is one base distant, so this may be a read error. This chain links TRBV5-6 with TRBJ2-2; either TRBD1 or TRBD2 may fit D (6 bases each). The germline CDR1 and CDR2 sequences are SGHDT and YYEEEE. V dropped 7 bases and J dropped 8 bases, with 18 bases sitting between them. The CDR3 is 14 residues long. The CDR3 bases are TGTGCCAGCGGAGGGGACGGGGGCCGAGGGGAGCTGTTTTTT. It codes for CASGGDGGRGELFF.

The chain joins TRBV20-1 to TRBJ2-5, with D possibly being TRBD1 (6 bases). V gave up 1 base and J gave up 2 bases, with 14 bases separating them. Per germline, CDR1 DFQATT and CDR2 SNEGSKA (reference sequence). The length of the CDR3 is 15 residues. CDR3 protein: CSARGSRDKQETQYF. CDR3 bases: TGCAGTGCTAGAGGGTCCCGGGACAAACAAGAGACCCAGTACTTC.

As regards this clonotype: The junction departs from the called germline gene at one end, perhaps through a read error. CDR3 residues: CASSLRPGGTYNGQFF. The CDR3 DNA sequence: TGTGCCAGCAGCTTACGTCCGGGAGGCACCTACAATGGGCAGTTCTTC. V and J are TRBV7-2 and TRBJ2-7; 7 nucleotides agree with TRBD2. TRBJ2-1 explains the end of the DNA better; the J call may be wrong. Looked up from germline, CDR1 is SGHTA and CDR2 is FQGNSA. The CDR3 loop spans 16 amino acids.

This rearrangement joins TRBV7-9 to TRBJ2-2; 7 nucleotides agree with TRBD1. Germline CDR1 SEHNR, CDR2 FQNEAQ (reference sequence). The ends lost 5 bases at V and 5 bases at J; junction bases unmatched: 11. This CDR3 is built from 16 residues. This chain's CDR3 is CASSPRGDRPTGELFF. Written as DNA, the CDR3 is TGTGCCAGCAGCCCAAGAGGGGACAGACCTACCGGGGAGCTGTTTTTT.

The V gene is TRBV7-8, the J gene TRBJ1-3; 12 nucleotides match TRBD1. The CDR3 runs to 15 residues. With V trimmed by 4 bases and J by 4 bases, 2 bases remained unmatched. The germline V gene has CDR1 SGHVS and CDR2 FQNEAQ. The CDR3 reads CASSSGTGGGNTIYF. The CDR3 bases are TGTGCCAGCAGCTCCGGGACAGGGGGCGGAAACACCATATATTTT.

This CDR3 is CASSLTGGGRTEAFF. The CDR3 region has the DNA TGTGCCAGCAGTTTAACTGGTGGGGGGAGGACTGAAGCTTTCTTT. The genes are TRBV12-3 or TRBV12-4 and TRBJ1-1; tentatively, D is TRBD1 (5 bases). Trimming stripped 2 bases from V and 5 bases from J, with 15 bases between. The CDR3 totals 15 residues.

In regard to this clonotype: An end of the junction does not agree with germline; a read error may underlie this. The chain employs TRBV10-2 and TRBJ1-5; D is uncertain. Germline assignment: CDR1 WSHSY and CDR2 SAAADI. The CDR3 runs 14 residues. The CDR3 loop is CASKGALSNQPQHF. The CDR3 DNA reads TGTGCCAGCAAAGGTGCTTTAAGCAATCAGCCCCAGCATTTT.

The chain combines TRBV5-1 with TRBJ2-5; D is ambiguous. The DNA end favors TRBJ2-1, so the J call may be wrong. The CDR3 totals 15 residues. Per germline, CDR1 SGHRS and CDR2 YFSETQ. The CDR3 reads CASSLGRAGFNEQFF. CDR3 DNA: TGCGCCAGCAGCTTGGGTCGGGCAGGTTTCAATGAGCAGTTCTTC.

This clonotype was counted ten times or more. The chain couples TRBV7-8 to TRBJ2-7; D is undetermined. CDR3 length: 14 amino acids. The germline V and J ends were trimmed by 1 base and 3 bases, with 10 bases remaining between them. In germline, CDR1 is SGHVS, CDR2 FQNEAQ. The DNA of the CDR3 is TGTGCCAGCAGCTTAGTGGGCAACCTCTACGAGCAGTACTTC. Translating it yields CASSLVGNLYEQYF.

This chain joins TRBV5-1 and TRBJ2-2, with TRBD1 matching 9 bases. The CDR3 covers 16 residues. Germline assignment: CDR1 SGHRS and CDR2 YFSETQ. V shed 5 bases and J 5 bases; nucleotides not matched to a gene: 10. The DNA for the CDR3 is TGCGCCAGCAGTCCGACAGGGGGAGTTGGGACCGGGGAGCTGTTTTTT. It is translated as CASSPTGGVGTGELFF.

This clonotype has at least ten counts. This chain connects TRBV20-1 to TRBJ1-4; D gene ambiguous. The ends were cut back, 5 bases at V and 5 bases at J, with 18 bases in the middle. The CDR3 is 15 residues long. Germline CDR1 and CDR2: DFQATT and SNEGSKA (reference sequence). Written as DNA, the CDR3 is TGCAGTGCTCTCCCGGGCCGGAGGCCGAATGAAAAACTGTTTTTT. This translates into CSALPGRRPNEKLFF.

CDR3 region: CATLSTTGLNSPLHF. CDR3 nucleotides: TGTGCCACCCTGTCAACGACAGGGCTAAATTCACCCCTCCACTTT. This rearrangement joins TRBV25-1 to TRBJ1-6; 7 nucleotides align to TRBD1. Germline V gives CDR1 MGHDK, CDR2 SYGVNS. V was pared by 10 bases and J by 7 bases, with 13 bases of the junction left unmatched. The CDR3 length is 15 residues.

This clonotype was seen many times. The chain couples TRBV2 to TRBJ2-7; no clear D gene. The ends were cut back, 3 bases at V and 0 bases at J, with 6 bases in the middle. The length of the CDR3 is 13 residues. Germline V gene sequence: CDR1 SNHLY, CDR2 FYNNEI. The CDR3 DNA reads as TGTGCCAGCAGTGAGGAGTTCTCCTACGAGCAGTACTTC. Its translation is CASSEEFSYEQYF.

This chain uses TRBV5-1 with TRBJ1-2, with D perhaps TRBD1 (6 bases). Germline V gives CDR1 SGHRS, CDR2 YFSETQ. The CDR3 has 14 amino acids. Deletions cut 4 bases from V and 7 bases from J, with 17 bases between. CDR3 residues: CASSPQTGWGGYTF. The DNA of the CDR3 is TGCGCCAGCAGCCCTCAAACAGGGTGGGGTGGCTACACCTTC.

This clonotype appeared a few times. This chain uses TRBV12-3 or TRBV12-4 with TRBJ2-3; 8 positions agree with TRBD1. V shed 5 bases and J 2 bases; nucleotides not matched to a gene: 6. The CDR3 sequence is 15 residues long. The CDR3 loop reads CASSPRQGTTDTQYF. CDR3 DNA: TGTGCCAGCAGTCCACGACAGGGGACCACAGATACGCAGTATTTT.

This clonotype was detected only a few times. J is TRBJ1-2 and V is TRBV27; the D gene is possibly TRBD1 (6 bases). V was shortened by 7 bases and J by 6 bases, with 15 bases between the two germline ends. The V gene's germline CDR1 is MNHEY and CDR2 SMNVEV (reference sequence). The CDR3 totals 13 residues. The CDR3, as DNA: TGTGCCAGCAAAGATAAAACAGGGAATGGCTACACCTTC. It yields the protein CASKDKTGNGYTF.

The rearrangement links TRBV7-9 to TRBJ2-6, with D perhaps TRBD1 (5 bases). Germline CDR1 reads SEHNR; CDR2 reads FQNEAQ (reference sequence). This CDR3 has 13 residues. Trimming cost V 3 bases and J 9 bases, with 9 bases left between them. This CDR3 reads CASSFDSGNVLTF. The DNA for the CDR3 is TGTGCCAGCAGCTTCGACAGTGGCAACGTCCTGACTTTC.

V gene TRBV28 combines with J gene TRBJ2-7; D unclear. Trimming left V 4 bases short and J 8 bases short, with 6 bases between. CDR3 length: 10 residues. Germline V gene lookup returns CDR1 MDHEN and CDR2 SYDVKM. In DNA form, the CDR3 reads TGTGCCAGCAGTTACCGACAGCAGTACTTC. Protein: CASSYRQQYF.

The CDR3 DNA reads as TGTGCCAGCAGCCGATGGCAACTGAACACTGAAGCTTTCTTT. This encodes CASSRWQLNTEAFF. The V and J genes are TRBV11-2 and TRBJ1-1; no definite D call. Germline-derived CDR1 and CDR2 are SGHAT and FQNNGV. The CDR3 spans 14 residues. V lost 5 bases and J 0 bases, leaving 10 bases between the germline ends.

This clonotype was seen many times. V is TRBV6-5 and J is TRBJ2-6, with D possibly being TRBD1 or TRBD2 (5 bases each). V was clipped by 7 bases and J by 5 bases, with 9 bases between them. This CDR3 region has 13 residues. CDR1 is MNHEY and CDR2 is SVGAGI in the germline V gene. This chain's CDR3 is CASKVGRANVLTF. The CDR3 DNA is TGTGCCAGCAAAGTGGGACGGGCCAACGTCCTGACTTTC.